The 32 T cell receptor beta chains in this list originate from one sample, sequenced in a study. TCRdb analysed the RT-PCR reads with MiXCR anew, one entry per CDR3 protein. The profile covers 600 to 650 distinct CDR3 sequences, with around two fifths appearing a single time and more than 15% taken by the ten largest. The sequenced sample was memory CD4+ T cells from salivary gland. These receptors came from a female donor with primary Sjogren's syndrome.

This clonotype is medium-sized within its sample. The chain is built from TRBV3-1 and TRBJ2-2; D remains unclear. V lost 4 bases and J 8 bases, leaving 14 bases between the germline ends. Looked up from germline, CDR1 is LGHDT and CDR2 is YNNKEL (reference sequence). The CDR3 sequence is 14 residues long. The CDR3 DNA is TGTGCCAGCAGCCCCACTCCTACAGTGGGGGAGCTGTTTTTT. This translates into CASSPTPTVGELFF.

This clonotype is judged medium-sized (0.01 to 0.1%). The DNA for the CDR3 is TGTGCCACCAGTGAACCGACAGGGCCCCGCGGGGAGCTGTTTTTT. Protein: CATSEPTGPRGELFF. The gene calls are TRBV24-1 and TRBJ2-2; 7 bases are a match to TRBD1. V trimming: 4 bases; J trimming: 7 bases; junction bases outside the gene matches: 8. The CDR3 extends over 15 amino acids. CDR1 is KGHDR, CDR2 SFDVKD, per germline.

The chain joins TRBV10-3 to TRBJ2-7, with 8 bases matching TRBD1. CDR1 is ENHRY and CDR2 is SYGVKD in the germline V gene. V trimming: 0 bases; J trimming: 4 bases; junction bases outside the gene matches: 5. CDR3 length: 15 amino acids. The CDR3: CAISESAGGGYEQYF. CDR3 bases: TGTGCCATCAGTGAGTCGGCAGGGGGCGGATACGAGCAGTACTTC.

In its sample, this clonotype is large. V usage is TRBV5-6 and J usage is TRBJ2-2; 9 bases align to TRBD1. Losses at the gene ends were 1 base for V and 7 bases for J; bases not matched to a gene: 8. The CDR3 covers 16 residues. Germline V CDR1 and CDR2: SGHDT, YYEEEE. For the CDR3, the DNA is TGTGCCAGCAGCTTGTACCGGGACAGGGTCCGCGGGGAGCTGTTTTTT. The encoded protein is CASSLYRDRVRGELFF.

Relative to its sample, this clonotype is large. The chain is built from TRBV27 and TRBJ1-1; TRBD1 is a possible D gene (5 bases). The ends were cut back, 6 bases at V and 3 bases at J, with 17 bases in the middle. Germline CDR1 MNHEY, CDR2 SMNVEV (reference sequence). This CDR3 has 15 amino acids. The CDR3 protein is CASSPRSVGDTEAFF. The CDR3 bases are TGTGCCAGCAGCCCCAGATCGGTGGGGGACACTGAAGCTTTCTTT.

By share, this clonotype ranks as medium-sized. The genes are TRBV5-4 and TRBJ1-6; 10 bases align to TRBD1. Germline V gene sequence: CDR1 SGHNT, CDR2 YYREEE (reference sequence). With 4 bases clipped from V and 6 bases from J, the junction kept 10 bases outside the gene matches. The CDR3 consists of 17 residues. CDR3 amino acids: CASSTRQGADINSPLHF. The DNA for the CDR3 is TGTGCCAGCAGCACTCGACAGGGGGCAGATATTAATTCACCCCTCCACTTT.

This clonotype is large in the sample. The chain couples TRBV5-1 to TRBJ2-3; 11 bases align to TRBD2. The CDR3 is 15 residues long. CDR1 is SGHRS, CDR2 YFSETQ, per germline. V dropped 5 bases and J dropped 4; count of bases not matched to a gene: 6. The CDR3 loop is CASRTSGTPADTQYF. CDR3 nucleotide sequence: TGCGCCAGCAGGACTAGCGGGACCCCGGCAGATACGCAGTATTTT. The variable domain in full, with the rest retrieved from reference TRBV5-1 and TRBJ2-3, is KAGVTQTPRYLIKTRGQQVTLSCSPISGHRSVSWYQQTPGQGLQFLFEYFSETQRNKGNFPGRFSGRQFSNSRSEMNVSTLELGDSALYLCASRTSGTPADTQYFGPGTRLTVL.

CDR3 region: CASSRHTGELFF. CDR3 coding DNA: TGTGCCAGCAGTAGGCACACCGGGGAGCTGTTTTTT. The chain joins TRBV7-2 to TRBJ2-2; D gene unclear. CDR3 length: 12 amino acids. Trimming took off 6 bases at V and 3 bases at J, with 5 bases between the two ends. Germline assignment: CDR1 SGHTA and CDR2 FQGNSA.

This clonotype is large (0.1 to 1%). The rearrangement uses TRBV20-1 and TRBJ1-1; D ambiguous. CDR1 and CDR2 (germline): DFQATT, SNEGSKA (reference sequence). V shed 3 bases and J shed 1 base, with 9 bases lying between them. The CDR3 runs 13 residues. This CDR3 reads CSARQTKNTEAFF. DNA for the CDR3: TGCAGTGCTAGGCAGACGAAGAACACTGAAGCTTTCTTT.

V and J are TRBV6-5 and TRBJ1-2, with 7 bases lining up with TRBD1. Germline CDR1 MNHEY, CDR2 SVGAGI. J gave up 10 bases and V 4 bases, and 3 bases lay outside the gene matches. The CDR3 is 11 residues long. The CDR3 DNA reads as TGTGCCAGCAGTTCCCAGGGGGTCTACACCTTC. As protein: CASSSQGVYTF.

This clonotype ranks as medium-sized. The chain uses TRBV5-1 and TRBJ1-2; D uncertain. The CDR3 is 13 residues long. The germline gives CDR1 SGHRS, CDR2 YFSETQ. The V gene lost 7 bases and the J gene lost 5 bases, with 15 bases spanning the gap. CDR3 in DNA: TGCGCCAGCCGCTCGGATAATTTTTATGGCTACACCTTC. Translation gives CASRSDNFYGYTF.

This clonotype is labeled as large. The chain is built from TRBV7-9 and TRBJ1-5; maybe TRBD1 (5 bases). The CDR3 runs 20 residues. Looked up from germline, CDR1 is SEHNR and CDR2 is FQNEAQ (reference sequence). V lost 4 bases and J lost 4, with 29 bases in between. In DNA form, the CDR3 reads TGTGCCAGCAGCTGTTATTTATCCGGGACGCCGGAGCGGTTTAATCAGCCCCAGCATTTT. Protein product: CASSCYLSGTPERFNQPQHF.

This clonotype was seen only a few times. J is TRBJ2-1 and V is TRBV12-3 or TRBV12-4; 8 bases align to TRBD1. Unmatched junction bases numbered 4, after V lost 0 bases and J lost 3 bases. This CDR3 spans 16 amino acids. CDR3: CASSLAWTGRYNEQFF. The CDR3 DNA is TGTGCCAGCAGTTTAGCCTGGACAGGGCGCTACAATGAGCAGTTCTTC.

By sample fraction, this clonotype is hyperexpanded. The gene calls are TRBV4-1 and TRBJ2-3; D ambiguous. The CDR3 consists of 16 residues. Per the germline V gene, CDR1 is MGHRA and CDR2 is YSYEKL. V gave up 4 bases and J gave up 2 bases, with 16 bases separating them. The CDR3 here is CASSRVGTRSTDTQYF. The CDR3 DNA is TGCGCCAGCAGCCGGGTCGGTACCCGATCCACAGATACGCAGTATTTT.

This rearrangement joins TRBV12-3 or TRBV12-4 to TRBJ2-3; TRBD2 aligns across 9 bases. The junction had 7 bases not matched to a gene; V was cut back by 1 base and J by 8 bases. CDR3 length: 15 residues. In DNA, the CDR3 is TGTGCCAGCAGTTTAGGAAGCGGGGGGCCCAGTACGCAGTATTTT. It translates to CASSLGSGGPSTQYF.

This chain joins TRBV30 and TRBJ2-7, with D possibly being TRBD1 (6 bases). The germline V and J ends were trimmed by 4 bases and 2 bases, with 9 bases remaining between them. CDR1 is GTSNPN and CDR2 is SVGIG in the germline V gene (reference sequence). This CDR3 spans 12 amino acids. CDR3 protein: CAWKTGPYEQYF. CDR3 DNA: TGTGCCTGGAAAACAGGGCCCTACGAGCAGTACTTC.

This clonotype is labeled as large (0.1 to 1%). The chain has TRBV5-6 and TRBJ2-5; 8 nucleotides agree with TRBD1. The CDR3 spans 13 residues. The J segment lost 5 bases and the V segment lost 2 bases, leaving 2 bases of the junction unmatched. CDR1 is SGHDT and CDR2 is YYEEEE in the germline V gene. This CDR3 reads CASSFRGRETQYF. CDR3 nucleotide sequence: TGTGCCAGCAGCTTCAGGGGGCGGGAGACCCAGTACTTC.

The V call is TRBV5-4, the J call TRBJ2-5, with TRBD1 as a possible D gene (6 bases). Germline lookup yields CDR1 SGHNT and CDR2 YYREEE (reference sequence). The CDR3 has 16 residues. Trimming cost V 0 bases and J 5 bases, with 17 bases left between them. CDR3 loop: CASSLGGLARGETQYF. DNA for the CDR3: TGTGCCAGCAGCTTGGGGGGGCTAGCTAGAGGCGAGACCCAGTACTTC. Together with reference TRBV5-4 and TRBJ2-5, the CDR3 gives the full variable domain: ETGVTQSPTHLIKTRGQQVTLRCSSQSGHNTVSWYQQALGQGPQFIFQYYREEENGRGNFPPRFSGLQFPNYSSELNVNALELDDSALYLCASSLGGLARGETQYFGPGTRLLVL.

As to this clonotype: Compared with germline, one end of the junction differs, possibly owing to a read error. The CDR3 coding sequence is TGTGCCATCAGCTTAGATGGGGGCGGATCCTACAATGAGCTCTTC. This translates into CAISLDGGGSYNELF. The rearrangement uses TRBV7-2 and TRBJ2-1, with D possibly being TRBD1 (6 bases). Germline CDR1 is SGHTA and CDR2 is FQGNSA. The CDR3 covers 15 residues.

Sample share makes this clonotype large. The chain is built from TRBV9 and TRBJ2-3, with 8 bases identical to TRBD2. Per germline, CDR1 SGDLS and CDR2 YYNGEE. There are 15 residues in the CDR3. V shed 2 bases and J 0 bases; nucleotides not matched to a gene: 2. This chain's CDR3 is CASSVSGASTDTQYF. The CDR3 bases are TGTGCCAGCAGCGTTAGCGGGGCTAGCACAGATACGCAGTATTTT.

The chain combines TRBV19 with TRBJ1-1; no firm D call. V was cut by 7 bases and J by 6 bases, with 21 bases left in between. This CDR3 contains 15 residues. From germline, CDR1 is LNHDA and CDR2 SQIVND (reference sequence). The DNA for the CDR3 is TGTGCCAGTAAAAACAGAGGGCTGGATGTAGCTGAAGCTTTCTTT. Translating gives CASKNRGLDVAEAFF.

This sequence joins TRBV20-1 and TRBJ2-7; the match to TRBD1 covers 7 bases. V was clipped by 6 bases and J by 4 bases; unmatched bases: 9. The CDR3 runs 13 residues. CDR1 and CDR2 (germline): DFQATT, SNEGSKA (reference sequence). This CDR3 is CSAKRDSWYEQYF. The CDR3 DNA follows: TGCAGTGCCAAACGGGACAGTTGGTACGAGCAGTACTTC.

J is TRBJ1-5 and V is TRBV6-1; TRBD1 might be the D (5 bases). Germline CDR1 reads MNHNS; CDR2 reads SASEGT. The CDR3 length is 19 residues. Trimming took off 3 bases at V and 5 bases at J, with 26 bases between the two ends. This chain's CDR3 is CASSEGSTSGLLRDQPQHF. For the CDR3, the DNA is TGTGCCAGCAGTGAGGGGAGCACATCGGGACTCCTAAGGGATCAGCCCCAGCATTTT.

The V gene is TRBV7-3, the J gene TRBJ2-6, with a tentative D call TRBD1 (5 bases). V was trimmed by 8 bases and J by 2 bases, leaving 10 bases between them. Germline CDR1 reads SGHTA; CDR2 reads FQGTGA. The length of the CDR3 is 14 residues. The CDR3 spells CASSRQPGANVLTF. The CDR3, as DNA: TGTGCCAGCTCGAGACAGCCTGGGGCCAACGTCCTGACTTTC.

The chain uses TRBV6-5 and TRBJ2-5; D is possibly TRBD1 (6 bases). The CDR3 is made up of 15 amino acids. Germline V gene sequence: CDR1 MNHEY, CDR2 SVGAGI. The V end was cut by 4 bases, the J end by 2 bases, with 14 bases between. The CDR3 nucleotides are TGTGCCAGCAGTTTACAGGGAAGGACGCAAGAGACCCAGTACTTC. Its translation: CASSLQGRTQETQYF.

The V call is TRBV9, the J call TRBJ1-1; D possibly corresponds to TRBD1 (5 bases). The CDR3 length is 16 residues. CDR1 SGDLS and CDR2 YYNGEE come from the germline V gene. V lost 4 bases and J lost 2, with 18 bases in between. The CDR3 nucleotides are TGTGCCAGCAGCCGACTGCCGAGGGACGGAAACACTGAAGCTTTCTTT. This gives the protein CASSRLPRDGNTEAFF.

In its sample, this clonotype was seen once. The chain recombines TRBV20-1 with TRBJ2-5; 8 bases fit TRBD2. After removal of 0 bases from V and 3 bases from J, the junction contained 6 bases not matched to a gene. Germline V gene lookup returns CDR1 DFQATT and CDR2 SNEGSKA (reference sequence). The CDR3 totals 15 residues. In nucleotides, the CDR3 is TGCAGTGCTAGAGATTTCCCGGGACTAGAAGAGACCCAGTACTTC. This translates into CSARDFPGLEETQYF.

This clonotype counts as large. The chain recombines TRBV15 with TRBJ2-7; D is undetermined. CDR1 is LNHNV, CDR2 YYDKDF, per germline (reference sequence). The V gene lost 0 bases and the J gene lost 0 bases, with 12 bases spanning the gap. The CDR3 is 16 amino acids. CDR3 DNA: TGTGCCACCAGCAGAGATCCTGGAACATTCTCCTACGAGCAGTACTTC. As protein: CATSRDPGTFSYEQYF.

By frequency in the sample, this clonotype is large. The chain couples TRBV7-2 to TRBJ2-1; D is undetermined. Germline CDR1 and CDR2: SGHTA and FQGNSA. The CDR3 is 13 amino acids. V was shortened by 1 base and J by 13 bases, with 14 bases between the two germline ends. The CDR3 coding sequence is TGTGCCAGCAGCTTAGTGGCGAGGTCCACACAGTTCTTC. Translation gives CASSLVARSTQFF.

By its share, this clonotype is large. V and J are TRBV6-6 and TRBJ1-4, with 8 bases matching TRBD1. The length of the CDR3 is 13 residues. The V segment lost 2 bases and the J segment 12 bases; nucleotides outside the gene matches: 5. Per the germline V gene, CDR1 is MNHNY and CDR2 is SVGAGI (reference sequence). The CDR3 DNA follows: TGTGCCAGCAGTTACGCAGGACAGGGTGAACTGTTTTTT. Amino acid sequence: CASSYAGQGELFF.

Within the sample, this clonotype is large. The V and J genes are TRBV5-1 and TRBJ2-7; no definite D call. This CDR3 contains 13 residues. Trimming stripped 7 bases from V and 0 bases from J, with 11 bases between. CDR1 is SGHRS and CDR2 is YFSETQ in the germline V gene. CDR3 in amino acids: CASGPGSSYEQYF. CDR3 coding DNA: TGCGCCAGCGGACCCGGAAGCTCCTACGAGCAGTACTTC.

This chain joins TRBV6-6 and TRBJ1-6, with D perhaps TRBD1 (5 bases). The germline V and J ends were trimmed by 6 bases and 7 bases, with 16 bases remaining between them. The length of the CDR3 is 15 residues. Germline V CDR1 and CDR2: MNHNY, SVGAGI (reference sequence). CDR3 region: CASSPLGGFNSPLHF. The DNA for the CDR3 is TGTGCCAGCAGCCCGCTTGGGGGGTTCAATTCACCCCTCCACTTT.